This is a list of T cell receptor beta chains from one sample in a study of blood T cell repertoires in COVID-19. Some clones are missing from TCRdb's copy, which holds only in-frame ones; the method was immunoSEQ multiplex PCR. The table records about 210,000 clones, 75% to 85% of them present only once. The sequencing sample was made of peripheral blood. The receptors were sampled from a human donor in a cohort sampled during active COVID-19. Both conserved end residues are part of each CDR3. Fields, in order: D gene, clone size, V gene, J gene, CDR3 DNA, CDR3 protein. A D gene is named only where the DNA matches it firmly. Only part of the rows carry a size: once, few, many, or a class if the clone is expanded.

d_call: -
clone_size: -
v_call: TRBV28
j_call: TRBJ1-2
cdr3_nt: TGTGCCAGCAGTGCTTGGACAGCCCTACCCTATGGCTACACCTTC
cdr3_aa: CASSAWTALPYGYTF

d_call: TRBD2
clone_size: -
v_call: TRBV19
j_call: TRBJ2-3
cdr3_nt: TGTGCCACCGGCGAATCCCTAGCGGGGGGCACAGATACGCAGTATTTT
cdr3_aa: CATGESLAGGTDTQYF

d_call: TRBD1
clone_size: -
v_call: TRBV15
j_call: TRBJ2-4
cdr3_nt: TGTGCCACCAGCGGCTCGGGGGACAGGTCCCTACTAGCCAAAAACATTCAGTACTTC
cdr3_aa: CATSGSGDRSLLAKNIQYF

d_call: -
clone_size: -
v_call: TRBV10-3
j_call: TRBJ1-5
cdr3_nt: TGTGCCATCAGTGGCCAGGAAAGCAATCAGCCCCAGCATTTT
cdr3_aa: CAISGQESNQPQHF

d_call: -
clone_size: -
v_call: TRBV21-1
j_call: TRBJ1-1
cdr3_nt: TGTGCCAGGACGGGGTTTGAAGCTTTCTTT
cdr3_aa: CARTGFEAFF

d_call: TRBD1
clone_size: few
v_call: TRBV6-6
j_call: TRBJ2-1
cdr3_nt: TGTGCCAGCAGCTGGGGACAGGGGGCAATTAATGAGCAGTTCTTC
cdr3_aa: CASSWGQGAINEQFF

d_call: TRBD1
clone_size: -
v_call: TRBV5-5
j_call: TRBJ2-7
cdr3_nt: TGTGCCAGCAGCGACCGACAGGGAGTCGCCTACGAGCAGTACTTC
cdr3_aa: CASSDRQGVAYEQYF

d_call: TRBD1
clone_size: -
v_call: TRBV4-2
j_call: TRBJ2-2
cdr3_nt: TGTGCCAGCAGCCCGATGGGACAGGGTGGTACCGGGGAGCTGTTTTTT
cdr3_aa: CASSPMGQGGTGELFF

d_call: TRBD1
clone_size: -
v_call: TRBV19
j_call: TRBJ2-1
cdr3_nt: TGTGCCAGTGCTCAAGGGACAGGGGGCGATGAGCAGTTCTTC
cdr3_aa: CASAQGTGGDEQFF

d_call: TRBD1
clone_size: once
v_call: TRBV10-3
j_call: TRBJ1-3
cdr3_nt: TGTGCCATCAGGGGCCTGGACAGGGGAAGGAGGAGTGGTGGAAACACCATATATTTT
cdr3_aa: CAIRGLDRGRRSGGNTIYF

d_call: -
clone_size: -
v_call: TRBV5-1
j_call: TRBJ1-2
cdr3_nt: TGCGCCAGCAGCCCGATTGGAGGGGGAGGGGATGACTATGGCTACACCTTC
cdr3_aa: CASSPIGGGGDDYGYTF

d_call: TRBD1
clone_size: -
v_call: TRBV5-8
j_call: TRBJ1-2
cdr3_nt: TGTGCCAGCAGCTTGCATGCAGGACAGGGGATAGGTACTAACTATGGCTACACCTTC
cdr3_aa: CASSLHAGQGIGTNYGYTF

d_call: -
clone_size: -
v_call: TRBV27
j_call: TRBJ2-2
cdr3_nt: TGTGCCAGCAGTTTAGTCCGGGGTAACACCGGGGAGCTGTTTTTT
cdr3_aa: CASSLVRGNTGELFF

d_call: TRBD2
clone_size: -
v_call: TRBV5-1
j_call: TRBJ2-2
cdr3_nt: TGCGCCAGCAGCAAGGGCGGGGGGACCGGGGAGCTGTTTTTT
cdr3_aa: CASSKGGGTGELFF

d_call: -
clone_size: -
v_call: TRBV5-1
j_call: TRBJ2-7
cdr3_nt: TGCGCCAGCAGCTTGGGGTTCGGCGGATCCTACGAGCAGTACTTC
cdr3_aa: CASSLGFGGSYEQYF

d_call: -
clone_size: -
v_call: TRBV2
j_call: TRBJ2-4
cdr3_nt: TGTGCCAGCACCCCGGGTGGCAGCGCCAAAAACATTCAGTACTTC
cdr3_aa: CASTPGGSAKNIQYF

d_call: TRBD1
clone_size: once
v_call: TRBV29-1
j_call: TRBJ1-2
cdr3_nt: TGCAGCGTTACCACAGGGGGCGAACGATCTGGCTACACCTTC
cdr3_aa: CSVTTGGERSGYTF

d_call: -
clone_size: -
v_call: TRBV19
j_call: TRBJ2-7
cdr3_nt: TGTGCCAGTAGTAATCAGGTGAACTCCTACGAGCAGTACTTC
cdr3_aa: CASSNQVNSYEQYF

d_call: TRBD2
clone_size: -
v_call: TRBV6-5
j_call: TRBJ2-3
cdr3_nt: TGTGCCAGCAGTTACTCAGAGCGGGAGGGCACAGATACGCAGTATTTT
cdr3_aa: CASSYSEREGTDTQYF

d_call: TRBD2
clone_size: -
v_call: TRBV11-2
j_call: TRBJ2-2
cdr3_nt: TGTGCCAGCAGCTCGCGGACTAGCGGGACCGGCGGGGAGCTGTTTTTT
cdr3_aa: CASSSRTSGTGGELFF

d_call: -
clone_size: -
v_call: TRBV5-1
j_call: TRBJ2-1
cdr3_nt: TGCGCCAGCAGCTTGGAAGGGACACGGGAAGGCAATGAGCAGTTCTTC
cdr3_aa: CASSLEGTREGNEQFF

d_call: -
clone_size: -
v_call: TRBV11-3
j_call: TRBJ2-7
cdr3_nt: TGTGCCAGCAGCTTAAGTTCGGGACAAGGTTACGAGCAGTACTTC
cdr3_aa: CASSLSSGQGYEQYF

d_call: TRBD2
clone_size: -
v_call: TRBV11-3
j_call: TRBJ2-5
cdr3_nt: TGTGCCAGCGGCGAGCGGGGGGATCAAGAGACCCAGTACTTC
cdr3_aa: CASGERGDQETQYF

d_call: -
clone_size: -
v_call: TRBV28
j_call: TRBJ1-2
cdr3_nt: TGTGCCAGCGTGGGGCCACAGGGTTACTATGGCTACACCTTC
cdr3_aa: CASVGPQGYYGYTF

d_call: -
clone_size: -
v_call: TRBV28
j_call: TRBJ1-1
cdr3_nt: TGTGCCAGCAGAAACGGCGGGCGGAACACTGAAGCTTTCTTT
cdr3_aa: CASRNGGRNTEAFF

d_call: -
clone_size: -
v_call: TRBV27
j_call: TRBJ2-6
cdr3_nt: TGTGCCAGCAGCAGACAGGCAATCTCTGGGGCCAACGTCCTGACTTTC
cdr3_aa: CASSRQAISGANVLTF

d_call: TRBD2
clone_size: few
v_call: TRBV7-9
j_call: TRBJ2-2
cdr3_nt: TGTGCCAGCAGCAGCCACCGGGGGGGGCTCACCGGGGAGCTGTTTTTT
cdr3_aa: CASSSHRGGLTGELFF

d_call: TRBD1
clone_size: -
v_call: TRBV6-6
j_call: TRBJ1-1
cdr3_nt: TGTGCCAGCAGTTTTGGGGACAGCTACACTGAAGCTTTCTTT
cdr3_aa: CASSFGDSYTEAFF

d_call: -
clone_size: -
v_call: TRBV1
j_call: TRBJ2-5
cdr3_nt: TGCACCAGCAGCCAAGACGGTGCGGCCCCTAAGACCCAGTACTTC
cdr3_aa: CTSSQDGAAPKTQYF

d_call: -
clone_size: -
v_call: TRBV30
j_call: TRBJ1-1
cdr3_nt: TGTGCCTGGATGGCGGGGACTGAAGCTTTCTTT
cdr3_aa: CAWMAGTEAFF

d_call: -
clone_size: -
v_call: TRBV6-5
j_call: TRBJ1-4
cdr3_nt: TGTGCCAGCAGTTACGGGTCGCGGATTAATGAAAAACTGTTTTTT
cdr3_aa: CASSYGSRINEKLFF

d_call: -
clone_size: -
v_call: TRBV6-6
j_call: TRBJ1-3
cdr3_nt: TGTGCCATCATCGACAGGAGGGGAAACACCATATATTTT
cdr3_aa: CAIIDRRGNTIYF

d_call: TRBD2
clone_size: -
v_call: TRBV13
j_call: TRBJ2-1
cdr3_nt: TGTGCCAGCAGCTTTAGACTAGCGGGAGGACGCTCCTACAATGAGCAGTTCTTC
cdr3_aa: CASSFRLAGGRSYNEQFF

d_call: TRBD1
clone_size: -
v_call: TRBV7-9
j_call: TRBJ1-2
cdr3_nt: TGTGCCAGCAGGGGGCTTCTGGACAGGGTTAACTATGGCTACACCTTC
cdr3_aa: CASRGLLDRVNYGYTF

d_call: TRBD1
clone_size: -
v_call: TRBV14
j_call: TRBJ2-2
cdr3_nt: TGTGCCAGCAGCAAACTAGGGGGCAGTACCGGGGAGCTGTTTTTT
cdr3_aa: CASSKLGGSTGELFF

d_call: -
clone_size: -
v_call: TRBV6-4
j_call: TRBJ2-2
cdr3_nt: TGTGCCAGCAGTTTCAGCCAGGCCGGGGAGCTGTTTTTT
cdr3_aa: CASSFSQAGELFF

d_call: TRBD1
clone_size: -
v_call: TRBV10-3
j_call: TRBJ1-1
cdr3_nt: TGTGCCATCAGTGAGGCCCGCAGGGGGCCGGGCCCTGAAGCTTTCTTT
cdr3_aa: CAISEARRGPGPEAFF

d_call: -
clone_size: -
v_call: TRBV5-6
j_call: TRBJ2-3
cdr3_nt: TGTGCCAGCAGCCTTTATCACAGGACAGATACGCAGTATTTT
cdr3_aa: CASSLYHRTDTQYF

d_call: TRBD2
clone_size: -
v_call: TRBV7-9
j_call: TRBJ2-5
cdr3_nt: TGTGCCAGCAGCTTAGATGGCCTAGCGGAAGAGACCCAGTACTTC
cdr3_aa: CASSLDGLAEETQYF

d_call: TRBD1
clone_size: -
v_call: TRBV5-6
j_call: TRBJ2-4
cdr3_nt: TGTGCCAGCAGCAAGAGGACAGGTCTAGCCAAAAACATTCAGTACTTC
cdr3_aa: CASSKRTGLAKNIQYF

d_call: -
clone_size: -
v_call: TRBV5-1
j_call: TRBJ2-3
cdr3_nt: TGCGCCAGCAGCTTGGCCCAGGGATTAGATACGCAGTATTTT
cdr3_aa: CASSLAQGLDTQYF

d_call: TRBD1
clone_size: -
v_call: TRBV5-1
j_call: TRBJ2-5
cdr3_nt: TGCGCCAGCACCCGGACAGGCCCACAAGAGACCCAGTACTTC
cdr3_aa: CASTRTGPQETQYF

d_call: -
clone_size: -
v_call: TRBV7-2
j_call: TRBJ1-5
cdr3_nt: TGTGCCAGCAGCTCCCAGTTCAATCAGCCCCAGCATTTT
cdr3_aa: CASSSQFNQPQHF

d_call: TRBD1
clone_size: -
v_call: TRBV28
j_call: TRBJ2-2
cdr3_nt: TGTGCCAGCAGTTTCGGGACAGGGAACACCGGGGAGCTGTTTTTT
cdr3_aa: CASSFGTGNTGELFF

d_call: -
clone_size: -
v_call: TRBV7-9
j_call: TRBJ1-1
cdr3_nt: TGTGCCAGCAGCTTAAGCCAGGTTCGCACTGAAGCTTTCTTT
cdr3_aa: CASSLSQVRTEAFF

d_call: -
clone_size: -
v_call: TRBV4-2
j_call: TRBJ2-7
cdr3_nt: TGTGCCAGCAGCCAAGCAAAGGGGGATCGGGACGAGCAGTACTTC
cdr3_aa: CASSQAKGDRDEQYF

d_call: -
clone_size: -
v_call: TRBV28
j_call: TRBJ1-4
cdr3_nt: TGTGCCAGCAGTTTGGGGGCAGGGCAGGACTCCCGGGGAAAACTGTTTTTT
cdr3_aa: CASSLGAGQDSRGKLFF

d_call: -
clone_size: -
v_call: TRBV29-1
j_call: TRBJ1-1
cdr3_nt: TGCAGCGGTCAACTTCGATCGGACACTGAAGCTTTCTTT
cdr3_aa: CSGQLRSDTEAFF

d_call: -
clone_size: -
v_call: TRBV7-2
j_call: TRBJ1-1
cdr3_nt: TGTGCCAGCAGCTCGGCGCGGGTTCTCTCTGAAGCTTTCTTT
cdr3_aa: CASSSARVLSEAFF

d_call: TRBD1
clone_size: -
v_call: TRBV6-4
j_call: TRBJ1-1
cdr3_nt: TGTGCCAGCAGGCTGGGACAGGGGACGACTGAAGCTTTCTTT
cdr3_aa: CASRLGQGTTEAFF

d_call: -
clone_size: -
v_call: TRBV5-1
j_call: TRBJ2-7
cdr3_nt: TGCGCCAGCAGCGAAAGGGGAGGTACCTACGAGCAGTACTTC
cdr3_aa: CASSERGGTYEQYF

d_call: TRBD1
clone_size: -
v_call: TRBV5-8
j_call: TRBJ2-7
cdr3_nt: TGTGCCAGCAGCTGGACAGGGATCTACGAGCAGTACTTC
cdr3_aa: CASSWTGIYEQYF

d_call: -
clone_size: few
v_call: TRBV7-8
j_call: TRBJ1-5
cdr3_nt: TGTGCCAGCAGCTTGGGAGATAGCAATCAGCCCCAGCATTTT
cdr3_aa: CASSLGDSNQPQHF

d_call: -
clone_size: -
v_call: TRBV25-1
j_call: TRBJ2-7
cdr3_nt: TGTGCCAGCAGCCACCCTAGGGACGGGAGCTACGAGCAGTACTTC
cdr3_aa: CASSHPRDGSYEQYF